These 18 T cell receptor beta chains originate from one sample sequenced in a study of OX40 agonist ivuxolimab in advanced cancers. Profiling relied on immunoSEQ multiplex PCR, and the TCRdb table lists in-frame clones only, not all of them. The sample holds tens of thousands of clones, approximately 91% seen once. The sample here was CD4+ or CD8+ T cells sorted from blood, taken in a trial of the OX40 agonist ivuxolimab. These receptors all stem from an adult with an advanced solid tumor such as melanoma, head and neck, liver or kidney cancer.

The chain couples TRBV27 to TRBJ1-2; tentatively, D is TRBD1 (6 bases). The V and J ends lost 5 bases and 6 bases respectively, with 16 bases between them. Germline V lookup: CDR1 MNHEY, CDR2 SMNVEV (reference sequence). The CDR3 contains 14 residues. CDR3 amino acids: CASSGRGLGDGYTF. For the CDR3, the DNA is TGTGCCAGCAGTGGCAGGGGACTCGGGGATGGCTACACCTTC.

The chain is built from TRBV13 and TRBJ1-2; the match to TRBD1 covers 12 bases. Trimming took 5 bases from V and 6 from J; bases not matched to a gene: 10. The V gene's germline CDR1 is PRHDT and CDR2 FYEKMQ (reference sequence). The CDR3 sequence is 16 residues long. The CDR3 reads CASSPTGTGGFDGYTF. The CDR3, as DNA: TGTGCCAGCAGCCCTACCGGGACAGGGGGCTTTGATGGCTACACCTTC.

This chain uses TRBV7-3 with TRBJ2-3; 9 bases are shared with TRBD2. V gave up 0 bases and J gave up 4 bases; unmatched junction bases: 8. The CDR3 spans 17 residues. Germline CDR1 and CDR2: SGHTA and FQGTGA. The CDR3 DNA reads TGTGCCAGCAGCTTAACGGCCCCTAGCGGGGTTTCAGATACGCAGTATTTT. It codes for CASSLTAPSGVSDTQYF.

V and J are TRBV20-1 and TRBJ1-2; no definite D call. There are 8 residues in the CDR3. V lost 5 bases, J lost 6 bases, and 1 base lay in between. Per the germline V gene, CDR1 is DFQATT and CDR2 is SNEGSKA (reference sequence). The CDR3 is CSADGYTF. The CDR3 bases are TGCAGTGCTGATGGCTACACCTTC.

This chain joins TRBV19 and TRBJ1-4; 11 bases line up with TRBD1. This CDR3 spans 17 amino acids. Germline trimming cut 4 bases from V and 4 bases from J; bases unmatched to any gene: 8. Germline V lookup: CDR1 LNHDA, CDR2 SQIVND (reference sequence). CDR3: CASSRRTGGADNEKLFF. In DNA, the CDR3 is TGTGCCAGTAGTAGAAGGACAGGGGGCGCGGATAATGAAAAACTGTTTTTT.

The chain carries TRBV5-6 and TRBJ2-7; D remains ambiguous. The CDR3 has 12 residues. With 2 bases removed from V and 0 bases from J, the gap between germline ends came to 3 bases. Germline assignment: CDR1 SGHDT and CDR2 YYEEEE. The CDR3 region is CASSFSSYEQYF. The CDR3, as DNA: TGTGCCAGCAGCTTTTCCTCCTACGAGCAGTACTTC.

The chain couples TRBV11-2 to TRBJ2-5; the D gene is possibly TRBD2 (8 bases). Deletions cut 5 bases from V and 5 bases from J, with 18 bases between. Per germline, CDR1 SGHAT and CDR2 FQNNGV. The CDR3 is made up of 15 amino acids. The CDR3, as DNA: TGTGCCAGCAGCCAAGGGGGCGGGGGGTTGGAGACCCAGTACTTC. Protein: CASSQGGGGLETQYF.

The chain employs TRBV6-5 and TRBJ2-3; 10 nucleotides align to TRBD2. CDR1 is MNHEY and CDR2 is SVGAGI in the germline V gene. The J segment lost 6 bases and the V segment lost 4 bases, leaving 4 bases of the junction unmatched. The CDR3 is 14 amino acids. As DNA, the CDR3 is TGTGCCAGCAGTTCGGGACTAGCGCCCGATACGCAGTATTTT. Translation: CASSSGLAPDTQYF.

The rearrangement links TRBV29-1 to TRBJ1-2; tentatively, D is TRBD1 (6 bases). CDR1 is SQVTM and CDR2 is ANQGSEA in the germline V gene. The V end was cut by 1 base, the J end by 2 bases, with 17 bases between. The CDR3 is 16 amino acids. The CDR3, as DNA: TGCAGCGTTGAAGGACCCGAGGGGGGGGGCAACTATGGCTACACCTTC. This encodes CSVEGPEGGGNYGYTF.

The chain has TRBV7-2 and TRBJ2-1, with D tentatively TRBD2 (5 bases). The CDR3 length is 13 residues. Germline CDR1 and CDR2: SGHTA and FQGNSA. Trimming cost V 3 bases and J 6 bases, with 9 bases left between them. CDR3: CASSFPGVNEQFF. The CDR3 coding sequence is TGTGCCAGCAGCTTCCCCGGGGTCAATGAGCAGTTCTTC.

The chain joins TRBV7-9 to TRBJ1-2; D ambiguous. Trimming removed 2 bases at V and 7 bases at J, with 17 bases between. Germline values: CDR1 SEHNR, CDR2 FQNEAQ (reference sequence). The CDR3 has 15 residues. CDR3 in DNA: TGTGCCAGCAGCTTATGGACTGGAGAGAGGTCTGGCTACACCTTC. This translates into CASSLWTGERSGYTF.

The chain combines TRBV27 with TRBJ1-2; weak D call: TRBD1 (5 bases). Germline values: CDR1 MNHEY, CDR2 SMNVEV (reference sequence). This CDR3 region has 13 residues. With 3 bases removed from V and 4 bases from J, the gap between germline ends came to 9 bases. In DNA, the CDR3 is TGTGCCAGCAGTTTGGGGGGGGGCTATGGCTACACCTTC. Protein sequence: CASSLGGGYGYTF.

This chain uses TRBV9 with TRBJ1-3; D ambiguous. Germline V CDR1 and CDR2: SGDLS, YYNGEE. The CDR3 loop spans 16 amino acids. Trimming removed 0 bases at V and 4 bases at J, with 14 bases between. Here the CDR3 reads CASSVDNRLSGNTIYF. Here the CDR3 DNA reads TGTGCCAGCAGCGTAGATAACCGCTTGTCCGGAAACACCATATATTTT.

This clone was seen once. The rearrangement links TRBV19 to TRBJ2-5; perhaps D is TRBD1 or TRBD2 (6 bases each). Germline CDR1 is LNHDA and CDR2 is SQIVND (reference sequence). The V end lost 6 bases, the J end lost 4 bases, and 12 bases lay between the germline ends. The CDR3 runs 13 residues. The CDR3, as DNA: TGTGCCAGTAGGCCCGGAGGGGGAGAGACCCAGTACTTC. Protein sequence: CASRPGGGETQYF. Full variable domain (outside the CDR3, taken from reference TRBV19 and TRBJ2-5): DGGITQSPKYLFRKEGQNVTLSCEQNLNHDAMYWYRQDPGQGLRLIYYSQIVNDFQKGDIAEGYSVSREKKESFPLTVTSAQKNPTAFYLCASRPGGGETQYFGPGTRLLVL.

V gene TRBV15 combines with J gene TRBJ1-5; 7 nucleotides match TRBD1. This CDR3 has 15 amino acids. From germline, CDR1 is LNHNV and CDR2 YYDKDF (reference sequence). J was trimmed by 0 bases and V by 4 bases; bases with no gene match: 3. CDR3 amino acids: CATSKYRGSNQPQHF. CDR3 DNA sequence: TGTGCCACCAGCAAATACAGGGGTAGCAATCAGCCCCAGCATTTT.

Sample share makes this clone medium-sized (0.01 to 0.1%). The chain employs TRBV19 and TRBJ2-1; D gene uncertain. CDR3 size: 15 residues. Trimming stripped 6 bases from V and 6 bases from J, with 18 bases between. Germline CDR1 reads LNHDA; CDR2 reads SQIVND (reference sequence). The CDR3 loop is CASSPDDSRGNEQFF. In nucleotides, the CDR3 is TGTGCCAGTAGCCCAGATGATAGTAGAGGCAATGAGCAGTTCTTC.

The V call is TRBV5-1, the J call TRBJ2-3; D is uncertain. Trimming shortened V by 0 bases and J by 0 bases, and 11 bases separated the two germline ends. CDR3 size: 16 residues. Germline CDR1 is SGHRS and CDR2 is YFSETQ. CDR3 coding DNA: TGCGCCAGCAGCTTGGCGGACCGATCTAGCACAGATACGCAGTATTTT. This gives the protein CASSLADRSSTDTQYF.

The V and J genes are TRBV13 and TRBJ2-3; 10 bases are shared with TRBD2. With V trimmed by 0 bases and J by 9 bases, 6 bases remained unmatched. This CDR3 has 15 amino acids. Per the germline V gene, CDR1 is PRHDT and CDR2 is FYEKMQ (reference sequence). CDR3 sequence (DNA): TGTGCCAGCAGCTTAGGAAGGCTAGCGGGGGAGACGCAGTATTTT. It specifies CASSLGRLAGETQYF.